This entry is about one TCR beta chain. The antigen remains undetermined. The sample comes from a study of T cell responses to AZD1222 COVID-19 vaccine. The overall study: Some second doses came at about 4 weeks and others at about 12 weeks; these were pooled. Study-wide results and caveats: Spike regions recognized by vaccine-associated CD4 TCRs spanned the protein, led by 160-218 and 743-854. Baseline testing showed seropositivity in only six or seven AZD1222 recipients. Donors in the cohort were predominantly white British and more often female, and clonal diversity was possibly underestimated.

Libraries were prepared by immunoSEQ multiplex PCR; TCRdb keeps only in-frame clonotypes and omits some of them. In the table there are some 170,000 clones, approximately 92% of which are singletons. Per the germline V gene, CDR1 is MDHEN and CDR2 is SYDVKM. V gave up 5 bases and J gave up 2 bases, with 16 bases separating them. CDR3 length equals 16 residues. This receptor was identified in an adult in good health. Specimen: peripheral blood, collected on day 0 of AZD1222 vaccination. The V call is TRBV28, the J call TRBJ1-5, with D tentatively TRBD1 (5 bases). The CDR3 nucleotides read TGTGCCAGCAGTCTACCCGACAGTGAGGGCAATCAGCCCCAGCATTTT. Residues: CASSLPDSEGNQPQHF.